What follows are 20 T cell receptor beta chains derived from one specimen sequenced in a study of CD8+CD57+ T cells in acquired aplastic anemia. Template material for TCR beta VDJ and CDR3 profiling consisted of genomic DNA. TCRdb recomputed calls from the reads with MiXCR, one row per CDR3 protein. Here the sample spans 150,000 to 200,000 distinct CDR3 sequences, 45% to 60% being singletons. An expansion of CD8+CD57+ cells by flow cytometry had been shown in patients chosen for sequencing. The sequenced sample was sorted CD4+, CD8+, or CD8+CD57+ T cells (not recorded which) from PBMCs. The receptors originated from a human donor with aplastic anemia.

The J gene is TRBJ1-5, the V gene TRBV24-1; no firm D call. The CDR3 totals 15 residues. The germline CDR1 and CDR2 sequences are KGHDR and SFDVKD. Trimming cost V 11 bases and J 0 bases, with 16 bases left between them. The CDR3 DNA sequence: TGTGCCAGCTCCCCCGGGGTGACTAGCAATCAGCCCCAGCATTTT. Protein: CASSPGVTSNQPQHF.

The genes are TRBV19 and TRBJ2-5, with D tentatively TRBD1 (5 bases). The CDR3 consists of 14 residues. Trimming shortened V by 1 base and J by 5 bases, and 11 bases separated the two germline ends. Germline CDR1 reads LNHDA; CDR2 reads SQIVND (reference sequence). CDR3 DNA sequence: TGTGCCAGTAGTATAGGGCAAGGGGCGGAGACCCAGTACTTC. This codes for CASSIGQGAETQYF.

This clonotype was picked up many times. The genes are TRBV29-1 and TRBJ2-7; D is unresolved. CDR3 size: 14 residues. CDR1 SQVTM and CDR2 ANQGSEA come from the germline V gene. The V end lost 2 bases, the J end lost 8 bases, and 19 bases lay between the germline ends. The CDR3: CSVESRQLLGKQYF. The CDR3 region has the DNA TGCAGCGTTGAAAGTCGTCAGCTCCTCGGAAAGCAGTACTTC.

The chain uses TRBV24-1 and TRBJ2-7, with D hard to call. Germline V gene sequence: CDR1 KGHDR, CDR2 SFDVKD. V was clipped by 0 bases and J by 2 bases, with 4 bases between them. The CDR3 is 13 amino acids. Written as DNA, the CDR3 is TGTGCCACCAGTGATTTGAGCCCCTACGAGCAGTACTTC. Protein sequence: CATSDLSPYEQYF.

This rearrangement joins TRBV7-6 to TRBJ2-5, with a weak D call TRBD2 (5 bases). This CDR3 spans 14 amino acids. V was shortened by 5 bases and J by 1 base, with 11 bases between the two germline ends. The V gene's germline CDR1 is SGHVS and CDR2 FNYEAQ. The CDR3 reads CASSAERAQETQYF. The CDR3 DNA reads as TGTGCCAGCAGCGCGGAGAGGGCCCAAGAGACCCAGTACTTC.

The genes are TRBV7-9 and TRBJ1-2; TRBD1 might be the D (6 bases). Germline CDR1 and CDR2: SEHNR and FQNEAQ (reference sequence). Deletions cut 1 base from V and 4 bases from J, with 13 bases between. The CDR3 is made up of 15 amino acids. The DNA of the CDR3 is TGTGCCAGCAGCTTAGGGCGACAGGAAACCTATGGCTACACCTTC. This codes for CASSLGRQETYGYTF.

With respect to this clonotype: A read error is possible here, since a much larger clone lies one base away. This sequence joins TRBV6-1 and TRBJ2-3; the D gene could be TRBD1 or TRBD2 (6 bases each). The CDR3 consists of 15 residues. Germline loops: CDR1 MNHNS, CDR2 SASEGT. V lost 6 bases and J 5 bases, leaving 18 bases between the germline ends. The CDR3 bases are TGTGCCAGCAGAGGGGGGACCGCTAGGGAAGATACGCAGTATTTT. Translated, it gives CASRGGTAREDTQYF.

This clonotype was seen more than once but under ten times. The CDR3 reads CASSLGQGGTEAFF. DNA of the CDR3: TGTGCCAGCTCCCTAGGACAGGGGGGCACTGAAGCTTTCTTT. The rearrangement joins TRBV18 to TRBJ1-1, with 10 bases fitting TRBD1. J lost 4 bases, V lost 6 bases, and 5 bases had no gene match. The CDR3 is 14 amino acids. Germline loops: CDR1 KGHSH, CDR2 LQKENI.

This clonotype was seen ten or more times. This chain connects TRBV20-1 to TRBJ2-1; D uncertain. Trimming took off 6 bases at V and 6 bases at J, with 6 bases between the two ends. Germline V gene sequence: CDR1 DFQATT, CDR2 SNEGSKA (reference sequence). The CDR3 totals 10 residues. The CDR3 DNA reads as TGCAGTGCGGTCGTCAATGAGCAGTTCTTC. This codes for CSAVVNEQFF.

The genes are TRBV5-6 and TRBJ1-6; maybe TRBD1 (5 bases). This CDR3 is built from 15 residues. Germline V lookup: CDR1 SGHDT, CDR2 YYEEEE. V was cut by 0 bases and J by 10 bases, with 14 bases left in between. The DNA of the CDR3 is TGTGCCAGCAGCTTGGGTGTGGCAGGGAGATCACCCCTCCACTTT. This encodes CASSLGVAGRSPLHF.

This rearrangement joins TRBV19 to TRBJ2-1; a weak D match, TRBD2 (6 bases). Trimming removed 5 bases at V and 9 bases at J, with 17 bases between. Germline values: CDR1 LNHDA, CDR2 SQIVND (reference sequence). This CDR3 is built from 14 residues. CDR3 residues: CASSQGGISAEQFF. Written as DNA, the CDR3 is TGTGCCAGTAGTCAGGGCGGGATCTCGGCTGAGCAGTTCTTC.

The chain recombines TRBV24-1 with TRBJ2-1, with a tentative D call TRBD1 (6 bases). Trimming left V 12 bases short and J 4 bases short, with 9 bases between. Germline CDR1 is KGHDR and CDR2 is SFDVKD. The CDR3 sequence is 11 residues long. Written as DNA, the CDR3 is TGTGCCTGTGGACAGTACAATGAGCAGTTCTTC. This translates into CACGQYNEQFF.

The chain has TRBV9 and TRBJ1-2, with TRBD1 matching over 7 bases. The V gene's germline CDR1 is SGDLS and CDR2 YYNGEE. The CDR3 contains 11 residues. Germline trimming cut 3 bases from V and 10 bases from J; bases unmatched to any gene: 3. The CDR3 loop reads CASSAGGYYTF. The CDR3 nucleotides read TGTGCCAGCAGCGCAGGGGGGTACTACACCTTC.

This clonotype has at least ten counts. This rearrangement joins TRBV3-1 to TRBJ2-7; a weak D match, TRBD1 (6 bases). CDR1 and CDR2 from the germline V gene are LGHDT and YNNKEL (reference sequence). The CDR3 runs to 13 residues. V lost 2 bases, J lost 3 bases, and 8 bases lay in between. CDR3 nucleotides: TGTGCCAGCAGCCAATCGGACAGCTACGAGCAGTACTTC. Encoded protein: CASSQSDSYEQYF.

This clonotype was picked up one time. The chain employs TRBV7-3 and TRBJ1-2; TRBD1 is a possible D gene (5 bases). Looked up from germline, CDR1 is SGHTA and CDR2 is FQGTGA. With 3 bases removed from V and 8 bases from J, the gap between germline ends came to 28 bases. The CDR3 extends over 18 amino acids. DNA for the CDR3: TGTGCCAGCAGCTTCGCCGGGCCGGGGCAGGGAGGGCAGGGAGGCTACACCTTC. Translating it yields CASSFAGPGQGGQGGYTF.

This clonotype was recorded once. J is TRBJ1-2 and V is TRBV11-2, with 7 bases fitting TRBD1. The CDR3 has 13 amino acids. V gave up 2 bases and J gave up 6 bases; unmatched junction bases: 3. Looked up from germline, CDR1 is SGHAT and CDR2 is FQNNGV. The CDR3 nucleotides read TGTGCCAGCAGCTTAAGGACAGGAGATGGCTACACCTTC. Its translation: CASSLRTGDGYTF.

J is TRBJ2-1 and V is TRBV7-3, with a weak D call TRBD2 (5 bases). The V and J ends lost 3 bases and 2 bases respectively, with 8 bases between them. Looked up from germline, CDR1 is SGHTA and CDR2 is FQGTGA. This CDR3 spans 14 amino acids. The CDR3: CASSFRGTYNEQFF. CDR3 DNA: TGTGCCAGCAGCTTTCGGGGTACCTACAATGAGCAGTTCTTC.

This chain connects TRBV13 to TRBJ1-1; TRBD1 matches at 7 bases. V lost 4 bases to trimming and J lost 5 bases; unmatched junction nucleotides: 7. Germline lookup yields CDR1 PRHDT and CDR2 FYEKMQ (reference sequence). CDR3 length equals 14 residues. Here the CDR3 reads CASSSGGRETEAFF. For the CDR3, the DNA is TGTGCCAGCAGCTCAGGGGGGCGTGAGACTGAAGCTTTCTTT.

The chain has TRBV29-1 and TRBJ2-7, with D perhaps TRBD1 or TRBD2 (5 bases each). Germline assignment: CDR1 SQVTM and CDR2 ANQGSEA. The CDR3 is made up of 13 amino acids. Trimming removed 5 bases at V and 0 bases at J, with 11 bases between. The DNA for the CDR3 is TGCAGCGTTCACGGGGCCAGCTCCTACGAGCAGTACTTC. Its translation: CSVHGASSYEQYF.

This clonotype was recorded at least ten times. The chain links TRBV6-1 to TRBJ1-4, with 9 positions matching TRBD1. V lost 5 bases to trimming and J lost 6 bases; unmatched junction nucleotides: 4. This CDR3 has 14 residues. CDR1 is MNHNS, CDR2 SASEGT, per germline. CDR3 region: CASSRGQGYEKLFF. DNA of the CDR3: TGTGCCAGCAGTCGTGGACAGGGGTATGAAAAACTGTTTTTT.